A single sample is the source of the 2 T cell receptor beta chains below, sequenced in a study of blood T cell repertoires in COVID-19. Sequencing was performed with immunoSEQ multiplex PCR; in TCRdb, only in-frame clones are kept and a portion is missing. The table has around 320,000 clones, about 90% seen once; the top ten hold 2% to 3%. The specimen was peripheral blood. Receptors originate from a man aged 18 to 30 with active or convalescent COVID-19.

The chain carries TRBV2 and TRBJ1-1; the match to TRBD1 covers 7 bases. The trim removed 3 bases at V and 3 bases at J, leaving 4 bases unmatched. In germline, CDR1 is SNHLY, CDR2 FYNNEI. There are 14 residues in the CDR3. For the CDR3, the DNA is TGTGCCAGCAGTGATAAGGGGGCGCACACTGAAGCTTTCTTT. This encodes CASSDKGAHTEAFF.

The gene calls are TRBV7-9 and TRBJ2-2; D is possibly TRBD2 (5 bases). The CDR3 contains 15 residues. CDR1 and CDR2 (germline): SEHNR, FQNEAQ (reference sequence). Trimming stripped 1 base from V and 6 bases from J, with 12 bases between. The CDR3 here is CASSLGGVGAGELFF. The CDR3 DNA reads TGTGCCAGCAGCTTAGGGGGAGTAGGTGCCGGGGAGCTGTTTTTT.